Following are 5 T cell receptor beta chains from one sample sequenced in a study of blood T cells in healthy people across ages. The authors ran a second PCR of roughly 6 to 12 cycles using a sample-barcoded 5' primer and a J-beta primer mix. TCRdb re-analysed the 5' RACE reads in MiXCR, keeping a single row per CDR3 protein. Of roughly 500,000 distinct CDR3 sequences listed, 24% are singletons. The same specimen was also included in a second study, on T cells of mothers and their children.

Sequencing was performed on blood. The receptors stem from a boy younger than 18 in good health.

The rearrangement uses TRBV20-1 and TRBJ2-5; possible D gene TRBD2, 5 bases. The CDR3 has 11 amino acids. Germline V gene lookup returns CDR1 DFQATT and CDR2 SNEGSKA (reference sequence). The V and J ends lost 6 bases and 9 bases respectively, with 14 bases between them. Here the CDR3 reads CSATTPEAQYF. In nucleotides, the CDR3 is TGCAGTGCCACGACTCCGGAGGCCCAGTACTTC.

The chain couples TRBV29-1 to TRBJ2-5; D perhaps matches TRBD1 (6 bases). Germline V CDR1 and CDR2: SQVTM, ANQGSEA. Trimming removed 5 bases at V and 5 bases at J, with 12 bases between. The CDR3 runs 12 residues. CDR3 bases: TGCAGCGTTATACAGGGTGATGAGACCCAGTACTTC. It is translated as CSVIQGDETQYF.

A few counts support this clonotype. The chain has TRBV7-9 and TRBJ1-1, with 8 bases fitting TRBD1. Germline CDR1 and CDR2: SEHNR and FQNEAQ (reference sequence). CDR3 length equals 16 residues. The junction had 9 bases not matched to a gene; V was cut back by 5 bases and J by 1 base. The CDR3 is CASSPTGARENTEAFF. The CDR3 nucleotides read TGTGCCAGCAGCCCGACAGGGGCTAGGGAGAACACTGAAGCTTTCTTT.

The V gene is TRBV18, the J gene TRBJ1-4; D is possibly TRBD1 (5 bases). Germline V gene lookup returns CDR1 KGHSH and CDR2 LQKENI. Trimming left V 0 bases short and J 0 bases short, with 11 bases between. This CDR3 contains 17 residues. In DNA, the CDR3 is TGTGCCAGCTCACCACCGGGGGGACCCGCAACTAATGAAAAACTGTTTTTT. This codes for CASSPPGGPATNEKLFF.

This clonotype occurred a few times. This CDR3 reads CASSDSGRAFF. DNA of the CDR3: TGTGCCAGCAGTGACTCAGGGCGAGCTTTCTTT. The V call is TRBV25-1, the J call TRBJ1-1; TRBD1 might be the D (5 bases). The V gene lost 3 bases and the J gene lost 10 bases, with 9 bases spanning the gap. Germline CDR1 reads MGHDK; CDR2 reads SYGVNS. The CDR3 loop spans 11 amino acids. The whole variable domain, filled in from reference TRBV25-1 and TRBJ1-1, reads EADIYQTPRYLVIGTGKKITLECSQTMGHDKMYWYQQDPGMELHLIHYSYGVNSTEKGDLSSESTVSRIRTEHFPLTLESARPSHTSQYLCASSDSGRAFFGQGTRLTVV.